A selection of T cell receptor beta chains follows, all from one sample in a study of early T cells in non-severe SARS-CoV-2 infection. TCRdb redid the calling of the 5' RACE reads with MiXCR, one entry per CDR3 protein. The sample carries approximately 58,000 distinct CDR3 sequences, around 10% recorded once. Sequencing was carried out using whole blood. The source is an adult who was a healthcare worker with PCR-confirmed SARS-CoV-2 infection or an uninfected control (not recorded which). CDR3s leave out the opening cysteine and the closing phenylalanine or tryptophan. Each record gives: J gene, V gene, CDR3 protein.

TRBJ2-7 TRBV2 ASIHSGSSYEQY
TRBJ2-7 TRBV3-1 ASSRRGRYEQY
TRBJ2-5 TRBV6-5 ASSYVKEETQY
TRBJ2-7 TRBV4-1 ASSQSGGTNEQY
TRBJ2-1 TRBV7-8 ASRASGKYNEQF
TRBJ2-3 TRBV29-1 SVEDRKRHTDTQY
TRBJ1-1 TRBV21-1 ASPDKNEAF
TRBJ1-2 TRBV12-5 ASGLLGGNYGYT
TRBJ2-4 TRBV3-1 ASSYRGRLNIQY
TRBJ1-1 TRBV3-1 ASSQAAANTEAF
TRBJ2-7 TRBV29-1 SVTGAEQY
TRBJ2-1 TRBV5-1 ASRTDKGEQF
TRBJ2-5 TRBV20-1 SARDRTGSRETQY
TRBJ2-7 TRBV10-2 ASSKTENYEQY
TRBJ2-2 TRBV7-9 ASRQMGGPNTGELF
TRBJ1-6 TRBV14 ASSQEVWGSTLH
TRBJ2-7 TRBV11-2 ASSAQTGAYEQY
TRBJ2-7 TRBV4-1 ASSQESGADYEQY
TRBJ1-2 TRBV28 ASSLYRGTYGYT
TRBJ2-5 TRBV29-1 SVVTGTQETQY
TRBJ1-4 TRBV28 ASSSTGGRTNEKLF
TRBJ2-3 TRBV7-9 ASSGWAGLAGDTQY
TRBJ2-7 TRBV28 ASSLGKTVWYERY
TRBJ2-7 TRBV7-9 ASTPSGGNYEQY
TRBJ2-1 TRBV12-5 ASGLLGRNEQF
TRBJ1-5 TRBV28 ASRGVSQH
TRBJ1-2 TRBV3-1 ASSRTSVYGYT
TRBJ2-2 TRBV5-1 ASSSGSTGELF
TRBJ2-7 TRBV3-1 ASSPYRGRGYREQY
TRBJ2-3 TRBV7-2 ASSSGPGRADTQY
TRBJ2-7 TRBV20-1 SARDLREGLYEQY
TRBJ2-5 TRBV29-1 SGTGGQETQY